What follows describes a single T cell receptor (beta chain). The sample belongs to a study of neoadjuvant anti-PD-1 for oral cavity cancer. Germline CDR1 and CDR2: SGHTA and FQGTGA. V lost 6 bases, J lost 6 bases, and 9 bases stayed unmatched. This CDR3 contains 15 residues. Time point noted: after neoadjuvant nivolumab, at surgical resection. The patients had HPV-negative, locally advanced oral cavity squamous cell carcinoma. Sequencing was performed with immunoSEQ multiplex PCR; in TCRdb, only in-frame clones are kept and a portion is missing. Of roughly 68,000 clones in the sample, about 90% were seen once.

The source is a person aged 40-85 years with oral cavity squamous cell carcinoma. The chain is built from TRBV7-3 and TRBJ2-1, with 9 bases fitting TRBD1. This sample comprised PBMCs, obtained after nivolumab (anti-PD-1) treatment. The CDR3 protein is CASSHAGTGRNEQFF. The CDR3 coding sequence is TGTGCCAGCAGTCACGCCGGGACAGGGCGCAATGAGCAGTTCTTC.